This passage covers 27 T cell receptor beta chains from one sample sequenced in a study of CD8+CD57+ T cells in acquired aplastic anemia. Individuals selected for sequencing had exhibited CD8+CD57+ cell expansion on flow cytometry. Investigators profiled TCR beta VDJ and CDR3 from genomic DNA template. Each CDR3 protein gets one entry after TCRdb re-called the reads with MiXCR. The table has about 98,000 distinct CDR3 sequences, around 68% seen once; the top ten hold approximately 65%. The sample comprised sorted CD4+, CD8+, or CD8+CD57+ T cells (not recorded which) from PBMCs. The receptor set was obtained from a human donor with aplastic anemia.

This clonotype occurred a few times. The rearrangement joins TRBV19 to TRBJ2-2; 7 bases map to TRBD1. This CDR3 is 15 amino acids long. With 3 bases clipped from V and 5 bases from J, the junction kept 6 bases outside the gene matches. The germline V gene has CDR1 LNHDA and CDR2 SQIVND (reference sequence). CDR3 coding DNA: TGTGCCAGTAGTATCGTTGACAGGGATACCGGGGAGCTGTTTTTT. It codes for CASSIVDRDTGELFF.

To note about this clonotype: This may be a read error: a much more frequent sequence differs by one nucleotide. The chain employs TRBV9 and TRBJ2-7, with 7 bases fitting TRBD1. Germline CDR1 SGDLS, CDR2 YYNGEE. This CDR3 region has 13 residues. After removal of 0 bases from V and 6 bases from J, the junction contained 3 bases not matched to a gene. The CDR3 spells CASSVVGGGEQYF. Here the CDR3 DNA reads TGTGCCAGCAGCGTAGTAGGGGGCGGCGAGCAGTACTTC.

The V and J genes are TRBV7-3 and TRBJ2-5; 15 bases match TRBD2. Germline assignment: CDR1 SGHTA and CDR2 FQGTGA. Trimming cost V 5 bases and J 5 bases; bases outside gene matches: 12. The CDR3 totals 18 residues. The CDR3 DNA follows: TGTGCCAGCAGCCCTACTGGGGGACTAGCGGGAGGATGGGAGACCCAGTACTTC. Translated: CASSPTGGLAGGWETQYF.

The genes are TRBV14 and TRBJ2-1; D not resolved. CDR1 SGHDN and CDR2 FVKESK come from the germline V gene. This CDR3 spans 13 amino acids. Trimming pared 1 base from V and 2 bases from J, leaving 3 bases between. The CDR3 loop reads CASSQGPYNEQFF. CDR3 nucleotide sequence: TGTGCCAGCAGCCAAGGTCCCTACAATGAGCAGTTCTTC. Full variable domain (outside the CDR3, taken from reference TRBV14 and TRBJ2-1): EAGVTQFPSHSVIEKGQTVTLRCDPISGHDNLYWYRRVMGKEIKFLLHFVKESKQDESGMPNNRFLAERTGGTYSTLKVQPAELEDSGVYFCASSQGPYNEQFFGPGTRLTVL.

The chain joins TRBV19 to TRBJ1-5, with D unresolved. CDR1 LNHDA and CDR2 SQIVND come from the germline V gene (reference sequence). The length of the CDR3 is 15 residues. V was clipped by 7 bases and J by 4 bases, with 17 bases between them. CDR3 nucleotides: TGTGCCAGTACCCCACGTCGGGGAGAAAATCAGCCCCAGCATTTT. The encoded protein is CASTPRRGENQPQHF.

This clonotype appeared a few times. The CDR3 region has the DNA TGTGCCAGTACCTTCGAACCTAACTATGGCTACACCTTC. Its translation: CASTFEPNYGYTF. The chain employs TRBV19 and TRBJ1-2; D is uncertain. Trimming removed 7 bases from V and 0 bases from J, with 9 bases in between. Germline loops: CDR1 LNHDA, CDR2 SQIVND (reference sequence). CDR3 size: 13 residues.

This clonotype has ten or more counts. This chain connects TRBV4-1 to TRBJ2-7; D may be TRBD1 (5 bases). The CDR3 consists of 13 residues. V was cut by 2 bases and J by 9 bases, with 14 bases left in between. Germline values: CDR1 MGHRA, CDR2 YSYEKL. The CDR3 protein is CASSQTQDPRQYF. DNA of the CDR3: TGCGCCAGCAGCCAAACACAGGATCCAAGGCAGTACTTC.

This chain uses TRBV11-2 with TRBJ1-5; 11 bases are a match to TRBD1. The germline gives CDR1 SGHAT, CDR2 FQNNGV. This CDR3 spans 19 amino acids. The J segment lost 6 bases and the V segment lost 5 bases, leaving 18 bases of the junction unmatched. The CDR3: CASSLWTGQDRGHVQPQHF. The CDR3 DNA follows: TGTGCCAGCAGCCTCTGGACGGGGCAGGACAGGGGGCACGTTCAGCCCCAGCATTTT. The entire variable domain, with the rest obtained from reference TRBV11-2 and TRBJ1-5, is as follows: EAGVAQSPRYKIIEKRQSVAFWCNPISGHATLYWYQQILGQGPKLLIQFQNNGVVDDSQLPKDRFSAERLKGVDSTLKIQPAKLEDSAVYLCASSLWTGQDRGHVQPQHFGDGTRLSIL.

The chain employs TRBV20-1 and TRBJ1-2; 8 nucleotides match TRBD1. The CDR3 is 13 amino acids. Germline-derived CDR1 and CDR2 are DFQATT and SNEGSKA (reference sequence). V shed 6 bases, J shed 8 bases, and the junction held 11 bases outside the gene matches. The CDR3 sequence: CSAPETGVGGYTF. In DNA, the CDR3 is TGCAGTGCCCCGGAGACAGGGGTTGGAGGCTACACCTTC.

In the case of this clonotype: Sequence at one end of the junction differs from germline and may be a read error. J is TRBJ1-1 and V is TRBV7-3; TRBD1 agrees at 9 bases. The germline V gene encodes CDR1 SGHTA and CDR2 FQGTGA. The CDR3 covers 15 residues. The CDR3 nucleotides are TGTGCCAGCAGCATAACAGGGGGCGCGGATACTGAAGCTTTCTTT. It is translated as CASSITGGADTEAFF.

V gene TRBV2 combines with J gene TRBJ2-3; no firm D call. V was trimmed by 4 bases and J by 1 base, leaving 9 bases between them. The CDR3 runs to 14 residues. Germline lookup yields CDR1 SNHLY and CDR2 FYNNEI. The CDR3 coding sequence is TGTGCCAGCAGTGTCTGGACGGGCACAGATACGCAGTATTTT. It is translated as CASSVWTGTDTQYF.

V gene TRBV5-6 combines with J gene TRBJ2-1, with a tentative D call TRBD1 (6 bases). Trimming stripped 0 bases from V and 1 base from J, with 8 bases between. This CDR3 contains 15 residues. The germline gives CDR1 SGHDT, CDR2 YYEEEE. The CDR3 DNA reads TGTGCCAGCAGCTTGGCAGGGGTGTCCTACAATGAGCAGTTCTTC. Its translation: CASSLAGVSYNEQFF.

The rearrangement links TRBV2 to TRBJ2-5; unclear D gene. CDR3 length equals 14 residues. Germline assignment: CDR1 SNHLY and CDR2 FYNNEI. V was cut by 3 bases and J by 3 bases, with 11 bases left in between. CDR3 nucleotides: TGTGCCAGCAGTGATGAGGACGCCGAAGAGACCCAGTACTTC. This encodes CASSDEDAEETQYF. The full variable domain, with the rest looked up from reference TRBV2 and TRBJ2-5, is EPEVTQTPSHQVTQMGQEVILRCVPISNHLYFYWYRQILGQKVEFLVSFYNNEISEKSEIFDDQFSVERPDGSNFTLKIRSTKLEDSAMYFCASSDEDAEETQYFGPGTRLLVL.

The chain combines TRBV29-1 with TRBJ1-2, with D possibly being TRBD1 (6 bases). Between the trimmed V and J ends, which lost 8 bases and 8 bases, there was a span of 21 bases. This CDR3 contains 13 residues. Germline V gene data show CDR1 as SQVTM and CDR2 as ANQGSEA. The CDR3 is CSTPQQGSEGYTF. The CDR3 coding sequence is TGCAGCACCCCCCAACAGGGATCGGAGGGCTACACCTTC.

V is TRBV20-1 and J is TRBJ2-7, with 8 bases aligning to TRBD1. The CDR3 has 14 amino acids. CDR1 DFQATT and CDR2 SNEGSKA come from the germline V gene (reference sequence). The V segment lost 5 bases and the J segment 2 bases; nucleotides outside the gene matches: 8. CDR3 coding DNA: TGCAGTGCTGAAAGGGACAGGTCTACCTACGAGCAGTACTTC. This translates into CSAERDRSTYEQYF.

This clonotype appeared many times. V and J are TRBV27 and TRBJ1-6, with TRBD1 identical over 8 bases. The CDR3 length is 14 residues. Germline V gene lookup returns CDR1 MNHEY and CDR2 SMNVEV (reference sequence). The V gene end was trimmed by 3 bases and the J gene end by 11 bases; junction bases not matched to a gene: 6. The CDR3 here is CASSFATGATPLHF. The CDR3 DNA reads as TGTGCCAGCAGTTTCGCGACAGGGGCGACACCCCTCCACTTT.

The chain uses TRBV10-2 and TRBJ2-7; 7 nucleotides match TRBD1. Germline trimming cut 6 bases from V and 3 bases from J; bases unmatched to any gene: 5. This CDR3 spans 13 amino acids. The germline V gene encodes CDR1 WSHSY and CDR2 SAAADI. The CDR3 sequence: CASRAGTVYEQYF. The CDR3 DNA follows: TGCGCCAGCAGAGCCGGGACAGTCTACGAGCAGTACTTC.

The V gene is TRBV5-4, the J gene TRBJ2-4; a weak D match, TRBD2 (5 bases). V was clipped by 3 bases and J by 6 bases, with 16 bases between them. CDR1 SGHNT and CDR2 YYREEE come from the germline V gene (reference sequence). This CDR3 has 15 amino acids. Here the CDR3 DNA reads TGTGCCAGCAGCTCGGGGTCCAAGATTGGAAACATTCAGTACTTC. Protein product: CASSSGSKIGNIQYF.

This rearrangement joins TRBV20-1 to TRBJ2-7, with 8 bases fitting TRBD1. The trim removed 0 bases at V and 1 base at J, leaving 8 bases unmatched. The germline CDR1 and CDR2 sequences are DFQATT and SNEGSKA (reference sequence). CDR3 length: 16 residues. CDR3 residues: CSARDQRTGQSYEQYF. The CDR3 region has the DNA TGCAGTGCTAGAGATCAGAGGACAGGGCAATCCTACGAGCAGTACTTC.

This clonotype has a count of ten or more. In DNA, the CDR3 is TGTGCCAGCAGTAACACGGACCGTTATAATTCACCCCTCCACTTT. Residues: CASSNTDRYNSPLHF. V and J are TRBV7-6 and TRBJ1-6; D unresolved. CDR3 size: 15 residues. Germline-derived CDR1 and CDR2 are SGHVS and FNYEAQ. V lost 6 bases, J lost 4 bases, and 13 bases lay in between. Drawing the rest from reference TRBV7-6 and TRBJ1-6, the complete variable domain is GAGVSQSPRYKVTKRGQDVALRCDPISGHVSLYWYRQALGQGPEFLTYFNYEAQQDKSGLPNDRFSAERPEGSISTLTIQRTEQRDSAMYRCASSNTDRYNSPLHFGNGTRLTVT.

This chain connects TRBV12-3 or TRBV12-4 to TRBJ2-7; possibly TRBD1 for D (5 bases). Trimming pared 7 bases from V and 5 bases from J, leaving 15 bases between. This CDR3 region has 13 residues. The DNA of the CDR3 is TGTGCCAGCACCCCTGATCCAGGGCACGAGCAGTACTTC. It encodes CASTPDPGHEQYF.

The chain carries TRBV20-1 and TRBJ2-5; D is ambiguous. V lost 5 bases, J lost 3 bases, and 7 bases lay in between. Germline CDR1 is DFQATT and CDR2 is SNEGSKA (reference sequence). The CDR3 extends over 11 amino acids. This CDR3 reads CSALPKETQYF. Here the CDR3 DNA reads TGCAGTGCTCTACCTAAAGAGACCCAGTACTTC.

Concerning this clonotype itself: The junction departs from the called germline gene at one end, perhaps through a read error. The V and J genes are TRBV15 and TRBJ2-7; no firm D call. This CDR3 spans 13 amino acids. Per germline, CDR1 LNHNV and CDR2 YYDKDF (reference sequence). DNA for the CDR3: TGTGCCACCAGCAGAGGTCTCTCCTACGAGCAGTGCTTC. Translating it yields CATSRGLSYEQCF.

The rearrangement joins TRBV11-2 to TRBJ2-3, with TRBD1 matching 8 bases. The germline V gene encodes CDR1 SGHAT and CDR2 FQNNGV. The CDR3 runs to 17 residues. After removal of 1 base from V and 1 base from J, the junction contained 7 bases not matched to a gene. This CDR3 reads CASSLGTGMGGTDTQYF. The CDR3 coding sequence is TGTGCCAGCAGCTTAGGGACAGGGATGGGTGGCACAGATACGCAGTATTTT.

This clonotype was counted only a few times. The chain joins TRBV11-1 to TRBJ2-1, with no clear D. The V end lost 1 base, the J end lost 0 bases, and 10 bases lay between the germline ends. The length of the CDR3 is 16 residues. The germline V gene encodes CDR1 SGHAT and CDR2 FQDESV (reference sequence). DNA of the CDR3: TGTGCCAGCAGCTTAGATATCCGGAGCTCCTACAATGAGCAGTTCTTC. This gives the protein CASSLDIRSSYNEQFF.

The sample holds a few counts of this clonotype. V gene TRBV2 combines with J gene TRBJ2-3; 7 bases map to TRBD1. Per germline, CDR1 SNHLY and CDR2 FYNNEI. V lost 7 bases to trimming and J lost 4 bases; unmatched junction nucleotides: 5. CDR3 size: 13 residues. The DNA of the CDR3 is TGTGCCAGCAAGGAGGACAGGCCAGATACGCAGTATTTT. Amino acid sequence: CASKEDRPDTQYF.

The chain joins TRBV7-3 to TRBJ2-7, with D unclear. This CDR3 has 13 amino acids. Germline V gene sequence: CDR1 SGHTA, CDR2 FQGTGA. Trimming cost V 4 bases and J 2 bases, with 9 bases left between them. CDR3 in amino acids: CASSSGFPYEQYF. CDR3 nucleotides: TGTGCCAGCAGCTCCGGGTTCCCCTACGAGCAGTACTTC.